This TCR beta chain was sequenced for a study of early T cells in non-severe SARS-CoV-2 infection. On the study more broadly: It was bulk RNA from unsorted whole blood that was sequenced, and the chains were unpaired.

Unique molecular identifiers tagged individual cDNA molecules. TCRdb ran MiXCR on the 5' RACE reads and lists one entry per CDR3 protein. The sample carries fewer than 60,000 distinct CDR3 sequences, around 10% recorded once. With 4 bases clipped from V and 4 bases from J, the junction kept 8 bases outside the gene matches. The CDR3 runs to 15 residues. Germline values: CDR1 SGHDT, CDR2 YYEEEE. General study findings and limits: Clonotype matching in VDJdb favored anti-spike CD8 responses and did not capture private and CD4 specificities.

Concerning this clonotype itself: What it recognizes is unknown.

The sequenced sample consisted of whole blood. The receptor comes from an adult who was a healthcare worker with PCR-confirmed SARS-CoV-2 infection or an uninfected control (not recorded which). The gene calls are TRBV5-6 and TRBJ1-1, with 9 bases fitting TRBD1. CDR3 amino acids: CASSRKPGQGTEAFF. The CDR3 DNA reads TGTGCCAGCAGCCGAAAACCGGGACAGGGCACTGAAGCTTTCTTT.